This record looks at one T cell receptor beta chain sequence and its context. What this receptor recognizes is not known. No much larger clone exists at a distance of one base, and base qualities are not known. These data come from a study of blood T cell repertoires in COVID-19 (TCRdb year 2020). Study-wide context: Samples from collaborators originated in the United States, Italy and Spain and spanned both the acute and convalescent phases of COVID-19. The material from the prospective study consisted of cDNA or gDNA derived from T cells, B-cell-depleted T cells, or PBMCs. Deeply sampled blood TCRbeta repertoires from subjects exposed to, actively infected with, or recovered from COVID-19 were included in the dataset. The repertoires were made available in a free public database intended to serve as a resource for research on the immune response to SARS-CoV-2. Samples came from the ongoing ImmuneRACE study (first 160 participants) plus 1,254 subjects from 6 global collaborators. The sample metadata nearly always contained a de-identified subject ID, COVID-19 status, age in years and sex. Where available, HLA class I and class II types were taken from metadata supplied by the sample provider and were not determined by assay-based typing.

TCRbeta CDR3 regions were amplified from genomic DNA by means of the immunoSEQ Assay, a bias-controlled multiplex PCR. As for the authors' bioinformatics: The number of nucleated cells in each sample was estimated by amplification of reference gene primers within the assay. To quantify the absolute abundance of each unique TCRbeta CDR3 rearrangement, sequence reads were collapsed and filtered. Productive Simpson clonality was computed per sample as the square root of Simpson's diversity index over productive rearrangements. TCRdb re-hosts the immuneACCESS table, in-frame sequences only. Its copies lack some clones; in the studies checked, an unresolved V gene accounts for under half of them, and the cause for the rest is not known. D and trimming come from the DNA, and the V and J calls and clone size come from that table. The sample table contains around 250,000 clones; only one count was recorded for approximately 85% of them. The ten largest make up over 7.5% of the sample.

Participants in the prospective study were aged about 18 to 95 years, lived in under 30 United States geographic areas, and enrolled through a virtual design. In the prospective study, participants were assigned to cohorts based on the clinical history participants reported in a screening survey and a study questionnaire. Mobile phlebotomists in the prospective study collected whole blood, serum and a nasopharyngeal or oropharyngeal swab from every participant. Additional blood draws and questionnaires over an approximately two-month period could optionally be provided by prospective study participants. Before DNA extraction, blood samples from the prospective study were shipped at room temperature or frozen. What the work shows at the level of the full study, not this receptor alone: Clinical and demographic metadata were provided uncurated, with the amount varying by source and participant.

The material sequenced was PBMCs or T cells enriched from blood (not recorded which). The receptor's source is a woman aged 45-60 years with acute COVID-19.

The CDR3 reads CASGKTSGGASLGEQFF. The DNA reads TGTGCCAGTGGGAAAACCAGCGGGGGGGCATCATTGGGTGAGCAGTTCTTC. In this chain, TRBV19 is recombined with TRBJ2-1; 10 bases in between match TRBD2. Reading the germline V gene (reference sequence) gives CDR1 LNHDA and CDR2 SQIVND. After removal of 8 bases from V and 9 bases from J, the junction retains 19 bases not matched to a gene. Measured from the cysteine to the phenylalanine, the CDR3 is 17 residues long. Only the CDR3 DNA stays, 51 bases, in frame from base 1. Supplemented by the reference TRBV19 and TRBJ2-1 proteins around the CDR3, the complete variable domain is DGGITQSPKYLFRKEGQNVTLSCEQNLNHDAMYWYRQDPGQGLRLIYYSQIVNDFQKGDIAEGYSVSREKKESFPLTVTSAQKNPTAFYLCASGKTSGGASLGEQFFGPGTRLTVL.